This T cell receptor beta chain came from a study of beta chain features in type 1 diabetes. Trimming took 0 bases from V and 16 from J, leaving 14 bases between them. This CDR3 is 12 amino acids long. The germline CDR1 and CDR2 sequences are SGDLS and YYNGEE. The authors reverse transcribed all of the isolated RNA, so sequencing captured expressed TCRB transcripts. Using immunoSEQ multiplex PCR, the repertoire was profiled, and TCRdb retains in-frame clones only, with some absent. The sample has approximately 600,000 clones, under 15% seen once. Study results and limitations: A moderate, significant TCRB CDR3 shortening appeared in type 1 diabetes across four CD4+ subsets.

The sample holds one count of this clone. Its antigen is still unknown. The sample comprised naive CD4+ T cells from blood. The chain couples TRBV9 to TRBJ2-1; D call uncertain. This clonotype was obtained from a young man with type 1 diabetes. The CDR3 sequence is CASSVDPGRQFF. The DNA for the CDR3 is TGTGCCAGCAGCGTAGACCCCGGCAGGCAATTCTTC.